The clone carrying this TCR beta chain was picked up many times. The target antigen is unknown. TCRdb reprocessed the RACE reads with MiXCR, giving one entry per CDR3 protein. The sample holds 87,000 or so distinct CDR3 sequences; around 10% are singletons and the top ten take less than 4.5%. Time point of the sample: pre-sensitization, week 0. Treatment defined: therapeutic diphenylcyclopropenone sensitization with weekly scalp DPC. This record comes from a study of human T cells and chemical hapten exposure. Study outcomes and limitations: All donors were alopecia patients, so their immunity may differ from that of healthy people.

Per germline, CDR1 SGHRS and CDR2 YFSETQ. With 5 bases removed from V and 0 bases from J, the gap between germline ends came to 8 bases. CDR3 length equals 13 residues. Sequencing was performed on whole blood, taken in connection with sensitization to the hapten diphenylcyclopropenone (DPC). This clonotype originated in a woman aged 40 to 50 with alopecia areata. Some clones in this sample may be carry-over from other donors' samples. The chain links TRBV5-1 to TRBJ1-1; D is unresolved. CDR3: CASREPMNTEAFF. The CDR3 DNA is TGCGCCAGCAGAGAACCCATGAACACTGAAGCTTTCTTT.